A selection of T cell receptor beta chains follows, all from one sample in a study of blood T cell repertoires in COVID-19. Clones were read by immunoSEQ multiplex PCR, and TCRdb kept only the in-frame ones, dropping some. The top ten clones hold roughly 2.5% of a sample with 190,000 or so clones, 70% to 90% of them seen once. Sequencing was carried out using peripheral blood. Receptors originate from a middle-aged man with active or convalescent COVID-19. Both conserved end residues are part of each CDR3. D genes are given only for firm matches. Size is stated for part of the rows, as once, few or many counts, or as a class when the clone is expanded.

cdr3_nt: TGTGCCAGCTCACTTTCCGAGTTCCGCCTCTCCTACAATGAGCAGTTCTTC; cdr3_aa: CASSLSEFRLSYNEQFF; v_call: TRBV18; d_call: .; clone_size: .; j_call: TRBJ2-1
cdr3_nt: TGTGCCAGCAGTCGGGGAAATAATGAAAAACTGTTTTTT; cdr3_aa: CASSRGNNEKLFF; v_call: TRBV28; d_call: .; clone_size: once; j_call: TRBJ1-4
cdr3_nt: TGTGCCTGGAGTTGGGACAGGACGGGTGAGCAGTTCTTC; cdr3_aa: CAWSWDRTGEQFF; v_call: TRBV30; d_call: TRBD1; clone_size: .; j_call: TRBJ2-1
cdr3_nt: TGTGCCAGCAGTCCCCTAGCGGGGGGCGCCTACTACACAGATACGCAGTATTTT; cdr3_aa: CASSPLAGGAYYTDTQYF; v_call: TRBV6-6; d_call: TRBD2; clone_size: .; j_call: TRBJ2-3
cdr3_nt: TGTGCCAGCAGCATACATCCGGGACAAAGCTCTGGGGCCAACGTCCTGACTTTC; cdr3_aa: CASSIHPGQSSGANVLTF; v_call: TRBV7-6; d_call: .; clone_size: .; j_call: TRBJ2-6
cdr3_nt: TGTGCCAGCAGTTATCTTTCAAGGGGCACTGAAGCTTTCTTT; cdr3_aa: CASSYLSRGTEAFF; v_call: TRBV6-5; d_call: .; clone_size: .; j_call: TRBJ1-1
cdr3_nt: TGTGCCAGCAGCCCCCCTCACTCTTACGAGCAGTACTTC; cdr3_aa: CASSPPHSYEQYF; v_call: TRBV7-8; d_call: .; clone_size: .; j_call: TRBJ2-7
cdr3_nt: TGTGCCAGCAGCTTAGTGGTAGGAGGCTATGGCTACACCTTC; cdr3_aa: CASSLVVGGYGYTF; v_call: TRBV7-6; d_call: .; clone_size: .; j_call: TRBJ1-2
cdr3_nt: TGTGCCAGTAGTATAAGCCTCTCCTATAATTCACCCCTCCACTTT; cdr3_aa: CASSISLSYNSPLHF; v_call: TRBV19; d_call: .; clone_size: .; j_call: TRBJ1-6
cdr3_nt: TGTGCCAGCAGTCGACAGGGGGCTAGAGGTTCACCCCTCCACTTT; cdr3_aa: CASSRQGARGSPLHF; v_call: TRBV28; d_call: TRBD1; clone_size: .; j_call: TRBJ1-6
cdr3_nt: TGTGCCAGCAGTTTATCGGCAGGAGGCTACACCTTC; cdr3_aa: CASSLSAGGYTF; v_call: TRBV28; d_call: .; clone_size: .; j_call: TRBJ1-2
cdr3_nt: TGTGCCAGCAGCTTAATAATCGGAGGGGACGCCTACGAGCAGTACTTC; cdr3_aa: CASSLIIGGDAYEQYF; v_call: TRBV7-9; d_call: .; clone_size: few; j_call: TRBJ2-7
cdr3_nt: TGTGCCAGCAGTTTTAGACAGGGAGTCGTGTATGGCTACACCTTC; cdr3_aa: CASSFRQGVVYGYTF; v_call: TRBV28; d_call: TRBD1; clone_size: .; j_call: TRBJ1-2
cdr3_nt: TGTGCCTGGAGTGGACTAGCGGGGGACCTTAACACCGGGGAGCTGTTTTTT; cdr3_aa: CAWSGLAGDLNTGELFF; v_call: TRBV30; d_call: TRBD2; clone_size: once; j_call: TRBJ2-2
cdr3_nt: TGTGCCTGGAGTGATGGTTGGGGGGATCAGCCCCAGCATTTT; cdr3_aa: CAWSDGWGDQPQHF; v_call: TRBV30; d_call: .; clone_size: .; j_call: TRBJ1-5
cdr3_nt: TGTGCCAGCAGTTTTTTGGGCGGGAATGAGCAGTTCTTC; cdr3_aa: CASSFLGGNEQFF; v_call: TRBV12-3/TRBV12-4; d_call: .; clone_size: .; j_call: TRBJ2-1
cdr3_nt: TGTGCCAGCAGCTTCCAAGGACTAGCGGGGTCCTACGAGCAGTACTTC; cdr3_aa: CASSFQGLAGSYEQYF; v_call: TRBV11-2; d_call: TRBD2; clone_size: .; j_call: TRBJ2-7
cdr3_nt: TGTGCCAGCAGCTTAGCTTGGGGCGACACCGGGGAGCTGTTTTTT; cdr3_aa: CASSLAWGDTGELFF; v_call: TRBV7-9; d_call: .; clone_size: few; j_call: TRBJ2-2
cdr3_nt: TGTGCCAGCAGTGAAGGTAACAACCCTAGGAATCAGCCCCAGCATTTT; cdr3_aa: CASSEGNNPRNQPQHF; v_call: TRBV6-1; d_call: .; clone_size: .; j_call: TRBJ1-5
cdr3_nt: TGCGCCAGCAGCTTGACCAGCTCCTATAATTCACCCCTCCACTTT; cdr3_aa: CASSLTSSYNSPLHF; v_call: TRBV5-1; d_call: .; clone_size: once; j_call: TRBJ1-6
cdr3_nt: TGTGCCAGCAGTCGCGGGACAGAACAGTACTTC; cdr3_aa: CASSRGTEQYF; v_call: TRBV3-1/TRBV3-2; d_call: .; clone_size: .; j_call: TRBJ2-7
cdr3_nt: TGCAGCGTACCATTTGACAGGGCCGGAGGCTACACCTTC; cdr3_aa: CSVPFDRAGGYTF; v_call: TRBV29-1; d_call: TRBD1; clone_size: .; j_call: TRBJ1-2
cdr3_nt: TGTGCCATCAGTATTTCCGGGACTAGCGGGGGCCAAAGCTCCTACAATGAGCAGTTCTTC; cdr3_aa: CAISISGTSGGQSSYNEQFF; v_call: TRBV10-3; d_call: TRBD2; clone_size: .; j_call: TRBJ2-1
cdr3_nt: TGTGCCAGCAGCTCAGGGATGGAGACCCAGTACTTC; cdr3_aa: CASSSGMETQYF; v_call: TRBV6-5; d_call: .; clone_size: .; j_call: TRBJ2-5
cdr3_nt: TGTGCCAGCAGTGAGGACATTAACTATGGCTACACCTTC; cdr3_aa: CASSEDINYGYTF; v_call: TRBV6-1; d_call: .; clone_size: few; j_call: TRBJ1-2
cdr3_nt: TGTGCCACCAGCAGAGGCGTGGGAGCGGGTAATAATGGCTACACCTTC; cdr3_aa: CATSRGVGAGNNGYTF; v_call: TRBV15; d_call: .; clone_size: .; j_call: TRBJ1-2
cdr3_nt: TGTGCCAGCAGCCGGACAGGGCCGGGCAATCAGCCCCAGCATTTT; cdr3_aa: CASSRTGPGNQPQHF; v_call: TRBV13; d_call: TRBD1; clone_size: .; j_call: TRBJ1-5
cdr3_nt: TGTGCCAGCAGCCAAGATCGTGTGGGGGGGCCCGACGATACGCAGTATTTT; cdr3_aa: CASSQDRVGGPDDTQYF; v_call: TRBV3-1/TRBV3-2; d_call: .; clone_size: .; j_call: TRBJ2-3